This TCR beta chain was observed in a study of blood T cell repertoires in COVID-19. Per the original methods: Nucleated cell number was recorded as an estimate derived from reference gene primer amplification. This table comes from immunoSEQ multiplex PCR, and its TCRdb copy is limited to in-frame clones, with some not included. The V and J calls and clone size are taken from that table; D and trimming were inferred from the DNA. In the table there are about 140,000 clones, 70% to 80% of which are singletons. Germline assignment: CDR1 MNHEY and CDR2 SVGEGT. V dropped 0 bases and J dropped 3 bases, with 11 bases sitting between them. This CDR3 spans 15 amino acids.

Material: peripheral blood. The rearrangement joins TRBV6-2 or TRBV6-3 to TRBJ1-1, with no clear D. The TCR originated in a man aged 50-60 years with acute or convalescent COVID-19. The CDR3 protein is CASSYSGREDTEAFF. The DNA of the CDR3 is TGTGCCAGCAGTTACTCGGGAAGGGAGGACACTGAAGCTTTCTTT.